Listed below are T cell receptor beta chains from one sample, sequenced in a study of blood T cell repertoires in COVID-19. Generated by immunoSEQ multiplex PCR, the TCRdb table keeps only in-frame clones and is missing some. The table includes fewer than 140,000 clones, under 90% detected once. The sample was peripheral blood. The source of these receptors is a woman aged 55-70 years with acute or convalescent COVID-19. CDR3s include the opening cysteine and the closing phenylalanine or tryptophan. The order of the fields is D gene, V gene, CDR3 length, J gene, clone size, CDR3 protein, CDR3 DNA. The D gene is left open where the match is weak. Clone size is not always given. Where it is, it says once, few, many or a class for expanded clones.

NA	TRBV10-2	21	TRBJ1-4	NA	CASSDWFRLGLSPATNEKLFF	TGCGCCAGCAGTGATTGGTTCCGACTGGGACTGTCCCCGGCAACTAATGAAAAACTGTTTTTT
NA	TRBV5-8	12	TRBJ1-5	NA	CASSLVARPQHF	TGTGCCAGCAGCTTGGTCGCGCGGCCCCAGCATTTT
NA	TRBV6-2/TRBV6-3	16	TRBJ2-7	NA	CASSPQGGAGSYEQYF	TGTGCCAGCAGCCCTCAGGGCGGGGCTGGCTCCTACGAGCAGTACTTC
TRBD1	TRBV29-1	14	TRBJ2-3	NA	CSVPLQQGADTQYF	TGCAGCGTTCCTCTTCAACAGGGGGCAGATACGCAGTATTTT
NA	TRBV5-4	13	TRBJ2-7	NA	CASSPEGSSGQYF	TGTGCCAGCAGCCCAGAGGGTAGCTCCGGGCAGTACTTC
NA	TRBV21-1	14	TRBJ2-7	NA	CASSKRTASYEQYF	TGTGCCAGCAGCAAAAGGACAGCTTCTTACGAGCAGTACTTC
NA	TRBV28	13	TRBJ2-7	NA	CASIEEATYEQYF	TGTGCCAGCATCGAAGAGGCCACCTACGAGCAGTACTTC
NA	TRBV20-1	11	TRBJ1-5	NA	CSARGGSFQHF	TGCAGTGCTAGAGGTGGGAGTTTCCAGCATTTT
NA	TRBV9	12	TRBJ1-4	NA	CASSVRGGKLFF	TGTGCCAGCAGCGTACGGGGGGGAAAACTGTTTTTT
NA	TRBV25-1	15	TRBJ2-3	NA	CASSEGGAGSDTQYF	TGTGCCAGCAGTGAAGGGGGGGCGGGGTCAGATACGCAGTATTTT
NA	TRBV2	14	TRBJ1-2	NA	CASSGPGGNYGYTF	TGTGCCAGCAGTGGGCCCGGAGGGAACTATGGCTACACCTTC
TRBD1	TRBV7-6	16	TRBJ1-5	NA	CASSLNGQVGSQPQHF	TGTGCCAGCAGCTTGAACGGACAGGTAGGATCTCAGCCCCAGCATTTT
NA	TRBV20-1	14	TRBJ2-5	NA	CSASAGAGRETQYF	TGCAGTGCTAGTGCCGGGGCGGGGAGAGAGACCCAGTACTTC
NA	TRBV3-1/TRBV3-2	12	TRBJ1-5	NA	CASSLGGQPQHF	TGTGCCAGCAGCCTGGGGGGTCAGCCCCAGCATTTT
TRBD2	TRBV9	19	TRBJ2-3	NA	CASSMEGGLAGTSTDTQYF	TGTGCCAGCAGCATGGAAGGGGGACTAGCGGGCACGAGCACAGATACGCAGTATTTT
TRBD2	TRBV28	15	TRBJ2-1	NA	CASRPLAVSYNEQFF	TGTGCCAGCAGACCACTAGCGGTCTCCTACAATGAGCAGTTCTTC
NA	TRBV18	16	TRBJ1-1	NA	CASSLEGWGLNTEAFF	TGTGCCAGCTCACTGGAGGGCTGGGGCTTGAACACTGAAGCTTTCTTT
TRBD2	TRBV5-1	15	TRBJ2-5	NA	CASATSGGAEETQYF	TGCGCCAGTGCGACTAGCGGGGGGGCTGAGGAGACCCAGTACTTC
TRBD2	TRBV5-5	15	TRBJ2-1	NA	CASSLAGGAYNEQFF	TGTGCCAGCAGCTTAGCGGGAGGGGCCTACAATGAGCAGTTCTTC
NA	TRBV7-8	14	TRBJ2-7	NA	CASSLEQDSYEQYF	TGTGCCAGCAGCTTAGAACAGGACTCCTACGAGCAGTACTTC
TRBD2	TRBV18	16	TRBJ2-1	NA	CASSPNPGLANNEQFF	TGTGCCAGCTCACCCAACCCGGGACTAGCAAACAATGAGCAGTTCTTC
TRBD1	TRBV29-1	12	TRBJ2-1	NA	CSVWDRLNEQFF	TGCAGCGTTTGGGACAGGCTAAATGAGCAGTTCTTC
TRBD2	TRBV2	15	TRBJ2-3	once	CASSPGTSGGDTQYF	TGTGCCAGCAGTCCCGGGACTAGCGGGGGGGATACGCAGTATTTT
TRBD1	TRBV4-1	16	TRBJ1-1	NA	CASSPHGGQMNTEAFF	TGCGCCAGCAGCCCCCACGGGGGACAGATGAACACTGAAGCTTTCTTT
TRBD1	TRBV6-5	14	TRBJ2-2	NA	CASIWDRDTGELFF	TGTGCCAGCATCTGGGACAGAGACACCGGGGAGCTGTTTTTT
NA	TRBV28	13	TRBJ1-1	few	CASSSSPDTEAFF	TGTGCCAGCAGTTCCTCTCCCGACACTGAAGCTTTCTTT
NA	TRBV19	16	TRBJ1-2	NA	CASSAYPRTEGYGYTF	TGTGCCAGTAGTGCGTACCCCCGGACAGAGGGCTATGGCTACACCTTC
TRBD1	TRBV7-2	14	TRBJ1-2	NA	CASSYQTGDYGYTF	TGTGCCAGCAGCTATCAAACAGGGGACTATGGCTACACCTTC
NA	TRBV19	14	TRBJ2-3	few	CASSGGAGTDTQYF	TGTGCCAGTAGTGGGGGGGCCGGCACAGATACGCAGTATTTT
TRBD1	TRBV5-6	16	TRBJ2-7	NA	CASSLAAGTGSYEQYF	TGTGCCAGCAGCTTGGCCGCGGGGACAGGATCCTACGAGCAGTACTTC
NA	TRBV11-2	14	TRBJ1-6	NA	CASSLTGNNSPLHF	TGTGCCAGCAGCTTAACAGGGAATAATTCACCCCTCCACTTT
NA	TRBV4-1	17	TRBJ2-7	NA	CASSQGAWQNLGVEQYF	TGCGCCAGCAGCCAAGGGGCTTGGCAGAATTTAGGCGTCGAGCAGTACTTC
TRBD1	TRBV7-9	16	TRBJ2-3	NA	CASSLGTGDGTDTQYF	TGTGCCAGCAGCTTAGGGACAGGGGATGGCACAGATACGCAGTATTTT
TRBD1	TRBV18	15	TRBJ1-1	once	CASSLQQGGNTEAFF	TGTGCCAGCTCACTCCAACAGGGGGGGAACACTGAAGCTTTCTTT
TRBD1	TRBV4-1	15	TRBJ1-1	NA	CASSQGQGGRTEAFF	TGCGCCAGCAGCCAAGGACAGGGCGGTAGAACTGAAGCTTTCTTT
TRBD1	TRBV4-2	16	TRBJ1-5	NA	CASSQVFQGGEQPQHF	TGTGCCAGCAGCCAAGTATTTCAAGGGGGCGAACAGCCCCAGCATTTT
TRBD1	TRBV3-1/TRBV3-2	13	TRBJ2-1	NA	CASSPGQLDEQFF	TGTGCCAGCAGCCCGGGACAGCTTGATGAGCAGTTCTTC
TRBD2	TRBV27	14	TRBJ2-7	NA	CASSLAGGPHEQYF	TGTGCCAGCAGTTTAGCGGGAGGGCCCCACGAGCAGTACTTC